The next 7 T cell receptor beta chains were all read from a single sample in a study of post-analysis software for immune sequencing data. Their antigens remain unidentified. The study, taken as a whole, reports: Roughly five TRBV segments appeared more often in patients than in controls, and TRBV5-6, TRBV5-1 and TRBV20-1 were among these.

Prepared TCR beta cDNA libraries contained unique molecular identifiers. TCRdb ran MiXCR on the PCR reads and lists one entry per CDR3 protein. The data contain about 540,000 distinct CDR3 sequences, around 34% of them singletons. The sample was blood. The receptors shown here come from a girl aged 2-17 years with multiple sclerosis.

This clonotype was counted at least ten times. J is TRBJ2-7 and V is TRBV7-9, with D perhaps matching TRBD1 (6 bases). The CDR3 spans 12 residues. The V gene's germline CDR1 is SEHNR and CDR2 FQNEAQ (reference sequence). V lost 4 bases, J lost 4 bases, and 8 bases lay in between. The CDR3 DNA is TGTGCCAGCAGCTCGGACAGATACGAGCAGTACTTC. It is translated as CASSSDRYEQYF.

The rearrangement links TRBV4-2 to TRBJ2-1; D is uncertain. CDR1 LGHNA and CDR2 YNFKEQ come from the germline V gene. The CDR3 is 14 amino acids. The ends were cut back, 4 bases at V and 2 bases at J, with 9 bases in the middle. CDR3 amino acids: CASSRLGPYNEQFF. CDR3 DNA sequence: TGTGCCAGCAGCCGGCTGGGCCCCTACAATGAGCAGTTCTTC.

The chain has TRBV20-1 and TRBJ2-1; 9 positions agree with TRBD1. CDR3 length: 15 amino acids. Germline CDR1 is DFQATT and CDR2 is SNEGSKA (reference sequence). Unmatched junction bases numbered 7, after V lost 3 bases and J lost 4 bases. CDR3 in DNA: TGCAGTGCTAGTTGGGGGACAGGGAGTTACAATGAGCAGTTCTTC. It codes for CSASWGTGSYNEQFF.

The chain uses TRBV6-5 and TRBJ2-3; 12 nucleotides agree with TRBD2. Per the germline V gene, CDR1 is MNHEY and CDR2 is SVGAGI. The ends lost 4 bases at V and 9 bases at J; junction bases unmatched: 5. The CDR3 extends over 14 amino acids. The CDR3 sequence: CASSSGLAGPTQYF. CDR3 nucleotide sequence: TGTGCCAGCAGTTCGGGACTAGCGGGCCCAACGCAGTATTTT.

The rearrangement links TRBV21-1 to TRBJ1-2; the table gives TRBD1 as D, unverified against the DNA. TRBV21-1 has pseudogene status. There are 12 residues in the CDR3. For the CDR3, the DNA is TGTGCCAGCATCCCGACATCGTGGGGCTACACCTTC. It specifies CASIPTSWGYTF.

In its sample, this clonotype was seen a few times. This sequence joins TRBV5-1 and TRBJ2-1; D call uncertain. CDR3 length equals 13 residues. The ends were cut back, 2 bases at V and 6 bases at J, with 9 bases in the middle. Germline values: CDR1 SGHRS, CDR2 YFSETQ. CDR3 nucleotide sequence: TGCGCCAGCAGCTTACCGGGCTCCAATGAGCAGTTCTTC. It encodes CASSLPGSNEQFF.

The chain carries TRBV27 and TRBJ2-7, with D possibly being TRBD1 or TRBD2 (5 bases each). CDR3 size: 14 residues. CDR1 and CDR2 (germline): MNHEY, SMNVEV (reference sequence). Deletions cut 3 bases from V and 2 bases from J, with 11 bases between. The CDR3 here is CASSFLAGTYEQYF. The CDR3 bases are TGTGCCAGCAGTTTTCTAGCAGGGACCTACGAGCAGTACTTC.